This T cell receptor beta chain derives from a study of T-cell reconstitution after alpha-beta-depleted transplantation in children. Broader study findings: Approximately two months post-transplant, alpha-beta T cells reportedly originated from several hundred expanded graft clones.

The CDR3 runs 13 residues. Germline V gene sequence: CDR1 SGDLS, CDR2 YYNGEE. Deletions cut 4 bases from V and 6 bases from J, with 10 bases between. Regarding this clonotype: Its cognate antigen is unknown.

Molecular barcoding with unique molecular identifiers was used for the TCRbeta library. TCRdb itself ran the PCR reads through MiXCR, one entry per CDR3 protein. The table lists about 58,000 distinct CDR3 sequences, 44% of them singletons. The sequence came from a male patient younger than 18 who had a stem cell transplant for acute lymphoblastic leukemia, so the T cells may come from the graft donor. Sequenced here: PBMCs, mostly from graft donor cells, sampled 360 days after TCRalphabeta/CD19-depleted stem cell transplant. The chain carries TRBV9 and TRBJ2-2; a possible D gene is TRBD2 (6 bases). DNA of the CDR3: TGTGCCAGCAGCCCGGGGGTCGCCGGGGAGCTGTTTTTT. Encoded protein: CASSPGVAGELFF.